These 30 T cell receptor beta chains share one sample of origin, sequenced in a study of vaccination effects on CD4 cells after COVID-19. These receptors lack a known antigen. A roughly 10-day culture period preceded the isolation of CD4+ T cells. Two-dose BNT162b2 or mRNA-1273 vaccination was given to participants. Here immunoSEQ multiplex PCR was the method, and the copy in TCRdb shows in-frame clones only, minus some. The sample includes 47,000 or so clones, 70% of them seen just once. The sequencing here drew on CD4+ T cells from PBMCs cultured without peptide, taken after COVID-19 vaccination. These receptors were taken from a human donor who received a COVID-19 vaccine.

This chain connects TRBV6-5 to TRBJ2-7, with D hard to call. The CDR3 runs 15 residues. Trimming removed 5 bases at V and 2 bases at J, with 16 bases between. Germline V gene data show CDR1 as MNHEY and CDR2 as SVGAGI. For the CDR3, the DNA is TGTGCCAGCAGTCATGGACGGACCGCAGCCTACGAGCAGTACTTC. As protein: CASSHGRTAAYEQYF.

This clone is termed medium-sized. V usage is TRBV20-1 and J usage is TRBJ2-5; 12 positions match TRBD2. Germline CDR1 and CDR2: DFQATT and SNEGSKA (reference sequence). Trimming at V came to 3 bases and at J to 7 bases, leaving 9 bases not matched to a gene. The length of the CDR3 is 15 residues. Written as DNA, the CDR3 is TGCAGTGCTAGTGATACTAGCGGGGGGCCTAGGACCCAGTACTTC. This sequence encodes CSASDTSGGPRTQYF.

This clone was detected a few times. The chain couples TRBV7-9 to TRBJ1-2; 8 positions agree with TRBD1. CDR3 size: 14 residues. Trimming took 6 bases from V and 8 from J; bases not matched to a gene: 11. Germline CDR1 is SEHNR and CDR2 is FQNEAQ (reference sequence). The CDR3 protein is CASRGRDRQKGYTF. The CDR3 nucleotides are TGTGCCAGCAGGGGGAGGGACAGGCAGAAAGGCTACACCTTC.

The chain couples TRBV11-2 to TRBJ2-1; no reliable D call. V was clipped by 5 bases and J by 6 bases, with 11 bases between them. CDR1 SGHAT and CDR2 FQNNGV come from the germline V gene. The CDR3 sequence is 13 residues long. CDR3 in DNA: TGTGCCAGCAGCAAAGGGCTGTCCAATGAGCAGTTCTTC. It codes for CASSKGLSNEQFF.

The chain combines TRBV5-1 with TRBJ2-3; D is unresolved. The germline V and J ends were trimmed by 0 bases and 3 bases, with 2 bases remaining between them. CDR3 length equals 12 residues. CDR1 and CDR2 from the germline V gene are SGHRS and YFSETQ. The CDR3 coding sequence is TGCGCCAGCAGCTTGGAAACAGATACGCAGTATTTT. Translation: CASSLETDTQYF.

This clone was observed once. The V call is TRBV5-1, the J call TRBJ2-3; 9 bases align to TRBD2. This CDR3 contains 19 residues. V was pared by 0 bases and J by 0 bases, with 11 bases of the junction left unmatched. Germline lookup yields CDR1 SGHRS and CDR2 YFSETQ. The CDR3: CASSLALQRGVPSTDTQYF. The DNA for the CDR3 is TGCGCCAGCAGCTTGGCCCTTCAGCGGGGGGTCCCTAGCACAGATACGCAGTATTTT.

Notes on this clone: Compared with germline, one end of the junction differs, possibly owing to a read error. The chain couples TRBV12-3 or TRBV12-4 to TRBJ2-7, with D perhaps matching TRBD2 (6 bases). The CDR3 contains 12 residues. The CDR3 reads CASSGGLGDLRF. Here the CDR3 DNA reads TGTGCCAGCAGTGGAGGGTTAGGGGACCTACGCTTC.

The chain links TRBV18 to TRBJ2-7; the match to TRBD1 covers 11 bases. The CDR3 has 15 residues. V gave up 6 bases and J gave up 3 bases; unmatched junction bases: 7. Germline CDR1 is KGHSH and CDR2 is LQKENI. The CDR3 reads CASSPGTGGIYEQYF. CDR3 coding DNA: TGTGCCAGCTCCCCCGGGACAGGGGGTATCTACGAGCAGTACTTC.

This clone was detected only a few times. The V call is TRBV3-1 (or the pseudogene TRBV3-2), the J call TRBJ1-6; 8 bases are a match to TRBD1. Trimming at V came to 4 bases and at J to 7 bases, leaving 3 bases not matched to a gene. This CDR3 contains 14 residues. Germline loops: CDR1 LGHDT, CDR2 YNNKEL (reference sequence). The CDR3 DNA is TGTGCCAGCAGCCGACAGGGGTCCAATTCACCCCTCCACTTT. It specifies CASSRQGSNSPLHF.

The V call is TRBV13, the J call TRBJ2-5; 11 positions match TRBD2. With 5 bases clipped from V and 0 bases from J, the junction kept 11 bases outside the gene matches. In germline, CDR1 is PRHDT, CDR2 FYEKMQ (reference sequence). The CDR3 is 18 amino acids. CDR3: CASSPGVAGGKDQETQYF. CDR3 nucleotide sequence: TGTGCCAGCAGCCCCGGGGTAGCGGGAGGGAAGGACCAAGAGACCCAGTACTTC.

The chain has TRBV6-5 and TRBJ1-4; no reliable D call. Trimming left V 0 bases short and J 7 bases short, with 9 bases between. CDR1 is MNHEY and CDR2 is SVGAGI in the germline V gene. This CDR3 contains 14 residues. CDR3 DNA: TGTGCCAGCAGTTACTCTGACATGGGTGAAAAACTGTTTTTT. This codes for CASSYSDMGEKLFF.

In its sample, this clone was seen a few times. This sequence joins TRBV19 and TRBJ2-3, with a tentative D call TRBD2 (5 bases). Germline-derived CDR1 and CDR2 are LNHDA and SQIVND (reference sequence). This CDR3 contains 14 residues. V was clipped by 7 bases and J by 2 bases, with 13 bases between them. CDR3 coding DNA: TGTGCCAGTAAGCTGGACTTATCCACAGATACGCAGTATTTT. Protein: CASKLDLSTDTQYF.

This chain connects TRBV19 to TRBJ2-1; 8 nucleotides agree with TRBD1. Per germline, CDR1 LNHDA and CDR2 SQIVND (reference sequence). Losses at the gene ends were 7 bases for V and 6 bases for J; bases not matched to a gene: 14. This CDR3 is 16 amino acids long. The CDR3, as DNA: TGTGCCAGTAAGAGAGAGCCGGGACAGGTTACCAATGAGCAGTTCTTC. Amino acids: CASKREPGQVTNEQFF.

This clone was seen more than once but under ten times. V and J are TRBV6-5 and TRBJ1-1, with TRBD1 matching over 8 bases. The CDR3 runs 14 residues. V trimming: 4 bases; J trimming: 5 bases; junction bases outside the gene matches: 6. The germline CDR1 and CDR2 sequences are MNHEY and SVGAGI. CDR3 DNA sequence: TGTGCCAGCAGTTCCGGACAGGGCTATACTGAAGCTTTCTTT. It yields the protein CASSSGQGYTEAFF.

On this clone: The junction departs from germline at one end; a sequencing error may be responsible. The chain has TRBV6-5 and TRBJ2-7, with TRBD2 matching over 9 bases. Germline-derived CDR1 and CDR2 are MNHEY and SVGAGI. The CDR3 runs to 11 residues. Written as DNA, the CDR3 is TGTGCCAGCAGTTATGCTAGCGGGGCCTTCTTC. Residues: CASSYASGAFF.

J is TRBJ2-3 and V is TRBV2; 8 bases match TRBD2. J was trimmed by 3 bases and V by 0 bases; bases with no gene match: 5. The CDR3 loop spans 16 amino acids. Germline loops: CDR1 SNHLY, CDR2 FYNNEI. The CDR3 DNA follows: TGTGCCAGCAGTGAAGCGCTGGCGGGGGGTACAGATACGCAGTATTTT. Its protein is CASSEALAGGTDTQYF.

The chain couples TRBV4-1 to TRBJ2-1; 8 bases line up with TRBD2. CDR3 size: 14 residues. V lost 4 bases, J lost 5 bases, and 4 bases stayed unmatched. Germline V lookup: CDR1 MGHRA, CDR2 YSYEKL. CDR3 DNA sequence: TGCGCCAGCAGCCTACTAGCGGAACACAATGAGCAGTTCTTC. It translates to CASSLLAEHNEQFF.

The chain couples TRBV6-5 to TRBJ1-6, with D possibly matching TRBD1 (5 bases). Germline V lookup: CDR1 MNHEY, CDR2 SVGAGI. The length of the CDR3 is 15 residues. Trimming left V 0 bases short and J 9 bases short, with 12 bases between. The chain's CDR3 is CASSYSIGGSSPLHF. The CDR3 nucleotides are TGTGCCAGCAGTTACTCGATTGGGGGGAGTTCACCCCTCCACTTT.

CDR3 in amino acids: CASSDYVGYTF. The DNA for the CDR3 is TGTGCCAGCAGTGACTATGTTGGCTACACCTTC. This chain links TRBV6-4 with TRBJ1-2, with unresolved D. Looked up from germline, CDR1 is MRHNA and CDR2 is SNTAGT. This CDR3 is built from 11 residues. V lost 1 base, J lost 7 bases, and 4 bases lay in between.

The J gene is TRBJ2-3, the V gene TRBV5-1; D not certain. This CDR3 contains 14 residues. V shed 0 bases and J shed 1 base, with 6 bases lying between them. CDR1 is SGHRS, CDR2 YFSETQ, per germline. The CDR3: CASSLAWGTDTQYF. Here the CDR3 DNA reads TGCGCCAGCAGCTTGGCCTGGGGCACAGATACGCAGTATTTT.

This rearrangement joins TRBV27 to TRBJ2-1; D remains unclear. V was clipped by 10 bases and J by 0 bases, with 13 bases between them. Germline V gene data show CDR1 as MNHEY and CDR2 as SMNVEV (reference sequence). The CDR3 length is 14 residues. The chain's CDR3 is CATMGFGSYNEQFF. CDR3 bases: TGTGCCACCATGGGGTTTGGCTCCTACAATGAGCAGTTCTTC.

This clone was seen more than once but under ten times. The chain employs TRBV7-9 and TRBJ2-1, with 9 nucleotides matching TRBD2. V gave up 4 bases and J gave up 15 bases; unmatched junction bases: 7. The germline gives CDR1 SEHNR, CDR2 FQNEAQ (reference sequence). CDR3 length: 12 residues. CDR3 amino acids: CASSSGTSRSFF. CDR3 in DNA: TGTGCCAGCAGCTCCGGGACTAGCAGATCGTTCTTC.

The chain has TRBV19 and TRBJ1-5; TRBD1 is a possible D gene (5 bases). Germline values: CDR1 LNHDA, CDR2 SQIVND (reference sequence). The CDR3 is made up of 15 amino acids. The ends were cut back, 8 bases at V and 0 bases at J, with 14 bases in the middle. This CDR3 is CASARGTDSNQPQHF. For the CDR3, the DNA is TGTGCCAGTGCCCGGGGGACGGATAGCAATCAGCCCCAGCATTTT.

This clone has only one observation. The V and J genes are TRBV11-3 and TRBJ2-5, with 13 bases lining up with TRBD2. V dropped 4 bases and J dropped 5; count of bases not matched to a gene: 4. This CDR3 has 15 residues. Germline values: CDR1 SGHNT, CDR2 YENEEA. The CDR3 sequence is CASSSGTSGVETQYF. The CDR3 region has the DNA TGTGCCAGCAGCTCTGGGACTAGCGGGGTTGAGACCCAGTACTTC.

This clone was observed a handful of times. The chain combines TRBV19 with TRBJ2-6, with unresolved D. The germline V gene encodes CDR1 LNHDA and CDR2 SQIVND (reference sequence). CDR3 length: 15 amino acids. V was clipped by 10 bases and J by 0 bases, with 13 bases between them. The chain's CDR3 is CATSHQPSGANVLTF. The DNA for the CDR3 is TGTGCCACCTCCCATCAGCCCTCTGGGGCCAACGTCCTGACTTTC.

CDR3 loop: CASSLGQGADTQYF. The CDR3 DNA reads as TGTGCCAGCAGCTTGGGGCAGGGGGCAGATACGCAGTATTTT. V is TRBV5-6 and J is TRBJ2-3, with 7 positions matching TRBD1. J was trimmed by 4 bases and V by 0 bases; bases with no gene match: 2. The CDR3 runs to 14 residues. Germline V gives CDR1 SGHDT, CDR2 YYEEEE. Full variable domain (missing parts from reference TRBV5-6 and TRBJ2-3): DAGVTQSPTHLIKTRGQQVTLRCSPKSGHDTVSWYQQALGQGPQFIFQYYEEEERQRGNFPDRFSGHQFPNYSSELNVNALLLGDSALYLCASSLGQGADTQYFGPGTRLTVL.

This clone is medium-sized by share. The J gene is TRBJ2-7, the V gene TRBV29-1, with 8 bases matching TRBD1. The CDR3 is made up of 12 amino acids. The germline V gene encodes CDR1 SQVTM and CDR2 ANQGSEA. With 3 bases clipped from V and 7 bases from J, the junction kept 5 bases outside the gene matches. In nucleotides, the CDR3 is TGCAGCGTTGACAGGACAGGGAATGAGCAGTACTTC. This encodes CSVDRTGNEQYF.

The rearrangement joins TRBV7-9 to TRBJ2-7, with D perhaps matching TRBD1 or TRBD2 (6 bases each). The CDR3 spans 16 residues. Germline CDR1 is SEHNR and CDR2 is FQNEAQ (reference sequence). The germline V and J ends were trimmed by 5 bases and 2 bases, with 19 bases remaining between them. The CDR3 region is CASSPRLGGTTYEQYF. Here the CDR3 DNA reads TGTGCCAGCAGCCCGAGATTGGGCGGGACAACCTACGAGCAGTACTTC.

The rearrangement uses TRBV6-1 and TRBJ2-5; no definite D call. Germline-derived CDR1 and CDR2 are MNHNS and SASEGT. This CDR3 contains 12 residues. Trimming pared 2 bases from V and 9 bases from J, leaving 10 bases between. The CDR3 DNA is TGTGCCAGCAGTGAAATCGGTCGCCCCCAGTACTTC. Translated: CASSEIGRPQYF.

This clone has a single count. The V gene is TRBV6-5, the J gene TRBJ2-1, with 9 bases fitting TRBD2. Germline CDR1 MNHEY, CDR2 SVGAGI. The CDR3 length is 14 residues. V shed 6 bases, J shed 4 bases, and the junction held 4 bases outside the gene matches. The CDR3 spells CASSSLAGYNEQFF. DNA for the CDR3: TGTGCCAGCAGCAGCCTAGCGGGGTACAATGAGCAGTTCTTC.